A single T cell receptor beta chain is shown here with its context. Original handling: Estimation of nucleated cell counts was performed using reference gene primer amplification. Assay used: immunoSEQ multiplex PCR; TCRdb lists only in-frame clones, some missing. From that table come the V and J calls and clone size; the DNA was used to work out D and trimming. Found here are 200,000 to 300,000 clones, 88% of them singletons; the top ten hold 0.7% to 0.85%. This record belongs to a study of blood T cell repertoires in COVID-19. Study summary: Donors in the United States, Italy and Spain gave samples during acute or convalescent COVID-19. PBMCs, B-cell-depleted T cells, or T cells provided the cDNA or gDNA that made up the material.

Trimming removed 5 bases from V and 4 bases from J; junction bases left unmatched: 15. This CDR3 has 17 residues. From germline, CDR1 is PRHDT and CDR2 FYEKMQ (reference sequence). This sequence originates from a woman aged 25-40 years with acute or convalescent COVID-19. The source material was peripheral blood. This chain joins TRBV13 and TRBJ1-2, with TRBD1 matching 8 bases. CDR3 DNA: TGTGCCAGCAGCCCCGGGTCAGGGGGCCCACCTGGCTATGGCTACACCTTC. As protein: CASSPGSGGPPGYGYTF.